This T cell receptor (beta chain) was sequenced for a study of blood T cell repertoires in COVID-19. The CDR3 consists of 14 residues. CDR1 SNHLY and CDR2 FYNNEI come from the germline V gene. The trim removed 6 bases at V and 7 bases at J, leaving 9 bases unmatched. Recruitment covered roughly 22 US areas and drew participants whose ages spanned 18 to 89 years. Data came from immunoSEQ multiplex PCR; TCRdb stores just in-frame clones and leaves some out. Of around 310,000 clones listed, roughly 90% were seen once; the top ten hold almost 9.5%. This clone appeared a single time. The clonotype comes from a woman between 25 and 40 years old who had recovered from COVID-19. The sequencing input was PBMCs or T cells enriched from blood (not recorded which). The chain links TRBV2 to TRBJ1-5; TRBD1 matches 7 bases. CDR3 sequence: CASSEQGWGQPQHF. In DNA form, the CDR3 reads TGTGCCAGCAGCGAACAGGGGTGGGGGCAGCCCCAGCATTTT.